Below, 13 T cell receptor beta chains from the same sample are listed, as sequenced in a study of blood T cell repertoires in COVID-19. Here immunoSEQ multiplex PCR was the method, and the copy in TCRdb shows in-frame clones only, minus some. The data contain over 200,000 clones, about 90% of them singletons. What was sequenced was PBMCs or T cells enriched from blood (not recorded which). These receptors were collected from a human donor in a cohort exposed to, infected with or recovered from COVID-19 (not recorded which). The donor label of this sample is uncertain.

This chain uses TRBV11-1 with TRBJ1-1; D unclear. The germline CDR1 and CDR2 sequences are SGHAT and FQDESV (reference sequence). Trimming took off 5 bases at V and 0 bases at J, with 10 bases between the two ends. The length of the CDR3 is 14 residues. Here the CDR3 reads CASSPPGLNTEAFF. The DNA for the CDR3 is TGTGCCAGCAGCCCACCCGGTTTGAACACTGAAGCTTTCTTT.

The chain combines TRBV24-1 with TRBJ1-5; possible D gene TRBD1, 6 bases. Between the trimmed V and J ends, which lost 2 bases and 5 bases, there was a span of 12 bases. Germline V gene sequence: CDR1 KGHDR, CDR2 SFDVKD. The CDR3 sequence is 15 residues long. The CDR3 here is CATSDYTGRDQPQHF. CDR3 in DNA: TGTGCCACCAGTGATTACACAGGGCGGGATCAGCCCCAGCATTTT.

This clone was counted a single time. V usage is TRBV6-2 or TRBV6-3 and J usage is TRBJ1-5, with D tentatively TRBD1 (6 bases). With 2 bases removed from V and 6 bases from J, the gap between germline ends came to 14 bases. CDR1 is MNHEY and CDR2 is SVGEGT in the germline V gene. The CDR3 length is 15 residues. CDR3 residues: CASSYSGDTFQPQHF. Written as DNA, the CDR3 is TGTGCCAGCAGTTACAGTGGGGACACCTTTCAGCCCCAGCATTTT.

The chain recombines TRBV7-9 with TRBJ2-1, with D unresolved. V lost 7 bases and J 7 bases, leaving 11 bases between the germline ends. CDR1 is SEHNR and CDR2 is FQNEAQ in the germline V gene (reference sequence). The length of the CDR3 is 12 residues. CDR3 in amino acids: CASNSQANEQFF. The CDR3 DNA sequence: TGTGCCAGCAACTCCCAAGCGAATGAGCAGTTCTTC.

The chain employs TRBV29-1 and TRBJ1-1, with D maybe TRBD1 (6 bases). This CDR3 has 13 amino acids. The V end was cut by 0 bases, the J end by 7 bases, with 12 bases between. In germline, CDR1 is SQVTM, CDR2 ANQGSEA. The CDR3 sequence: CSVEETGSSEAFF. CDR3 DNA sequence: TGCAGCGTTGAAGAAACAGGGTCCAGTGAAGCTTTCTTT.

The chain joins TRBV27 to TRBJ2-3, with TRBD2 identical over 7 bases. V trimming: 6 bases; J trimming: 4 bases; junction bases outside the gene matches: 7. This CDR3 contains 14 residues. Germline loops: CDR1 MNHEY, CDR2 SMNVEV (reference sequence). The CDR3 here is CASRDGLVSDTQYF. The CDR3 DNA sequence: TGTGCCAGCAGAGATGGACTAGTCTCAGATACGCAGTATTTT.

The J gene is TRBJ1-5, the V gene TRBV7-2; 7 nucleotides align to TRBD1. The CDR3 contains 14 residues. Per the germline V gene, CDR1 is SGHTA and CDR2 is FQGNSA. Trimming removed 5 bases from V and 6 bases from J; junction bases left unmatched: 7. DNA for the CDR3: TGTGCCAGCAGCCCACAGGGGCTGGGTCAGCCCCAGCATTTT. It codes for CASSPQGLGQPQHF. Full variable domain (outside the CDR3, taken from reference TRBV7-2 and TRBJ1-5): GAGVSQSPSNKVTEKGKDVELRCDPISGHTALYWYRQSLGQGLEFLIYFQGNSAPDKSGLPSDRFSAERTGGSVSTLTIQRTQQEDSAVYLCASSPQGLGQPQHFGDGTRLSIL.

The chain is built from TRBV5-6 and TRBJ2-2, with 7 bases matching TRBD2. Germline trimming cut 4 bases from V and 5 bases from J; bases unmatched to any gene: 5. This CDR3 region has 14 residues. Germline values: CDR1 SGHDT, CDR2 YYEEEE. The CDR3 nucleotides read TGTGCCAGCAGCAGGCGGGGAGGGACCGGGGAGCTGTTTTTT. Translating it yields CASSRRGGTGELFF.

The CDR3 coding sequence is TGTGCCAGTAGTCCTATCCGGGACAGGGGCGGGCAGACCCAGTACTTC. Translated, it gives CASSPIRDRGGQTQYF. The J gene is TRBJ2-5, the V gene TRBV19; 10 nucleotides agree with TRBD1. Germline values: CDR1 LNHDA, CDR2 SQIVND (reference sequence). The V and J ends lost 5 bases and 6 bases, in that order; junction bases with no gene match: 12. There are 16 residues in the CDR3.

This sequence joins TRBV23-1 and TRBJ1-6; 10 positions match TRBD1. TRBV23-1 is given ORF status, its function remaining uncertain. Losses at the gene ends were 7 bases for V and 7 bases for J; bases not matched to a gene: 16. CDR3 length: 18 amino acids. CDR3 in DNA: TGCGCCAGCACTCCCCGGAAGGGACAGGGGCAAAAGAATTCACCCCTCCACTTT. Protein: CASTPRKGQGQKNSPLHF.

The J gene is TRBJ2-1, the V gene TRBV5-6, with 11 positions matching TRBD1. The V gene end was trimmed by 0 bases and the J gene end by 8 bases; junction bases not matched to a gene: 1. Germline V gene sequence: CDR1 SGHDT, CDR2 YYEEEE. This CDR3 region has 14 residues. The CDR3 DNA is TGTGCCAGCAGCTTGGGGACAGGGGGCTATGAGCAGTTCTTC. It translates to CASSLGTGGYEQFF. Variable domain in full (rest from reference TRBV5-6 and TRBJ2-1): DAGVTQSPTHLIKTRGQQVTLRCSPKSGHDTVSWYQQALGQGPQFIFQYYEEEERQRGNFPDRFSGHQFPNYSSELNVNALLLGDSALYLCASSLGTGGYEQFFGPGTRLTVL.

V is TRBV7-2 and J is TRBJ1-2; a weak D match, TRBD1 (6 bases). V lost 5 bases, J lost 2 bases, and 12 bases lay in between. The CDR3 runs 14 residues. Germline V CDR1 and CDR2: SGHTA, FQGNSA. CDR3 region: CASSGYRVNYGYTF. CDR3 sequence (DNA): TGTGCCAGCAGCGGCTACAGGGTAAACTATGGCTACACCTTC. Full variable domain (outside the CDR3, taken from reference TRBV7-2 and TRBJ1-2): GAGVSQSPSNKVTEKGKDVELRCDPISGHTALYWYRQSLGQGLEFLIYFQGNSAPDKSGLPSDRFSAERTGGSVSTLTIQRTQQEDSAVYLCASSGYRVNYGYTFGSGTRLTVV.

The chain uses TRBV19 and TRBJ2-1, with 7 nucleotides matching TRBD2. Germline V gene sequence: CDR1 LNHDA, CDR2 SQIVND (reference sequence). The V segment lost 3 bases and the J segment 2 bases; nucleotides outside the gene matches: 4. The length of the CDR3 is 15 residues. As DNA, the CDR3 is TGTGCCAGTAGTATCGTGGGGACTACCTACAATGAGCAGTTCTTC. This gives the protein CASSIVGTTYNEQFF.